This T cell receptor beta chain was identified during a study of T-cell memory formation after mild COVID-19. As for this clonotype: What it recognizes is unknown.

Employing constant-segment primers, 5'RACE generated TCR alpha and TCR beta cDNA libraries bearing sample barcodes and UMIs. TCRdb recomputed calls from the 5' RACE reads with MiXCR, one row per CDR3 protein. This table holds 300,000 to 400,000 distinct CDR3 sequences, around 28% found once. Study-wide results and caveats: CM and EM subsets held most contracting CD4+ clones; EMRA held CD8+ ones.

This CDR3 comprises 15 residues. Trimming took 5 bases from V and 4 from J; bases not matched to a gene: 9. Germline V CDR1 and CDR2: SGHTA, FQGNSA. The receptor was isolated from an adult woman who had mild COVID-19 (a few samples of this study predate the infection). Cell type and time point are not known. The V gene is TRBV7-2, the J gene TRBJ2-7, with 9 nucleotides matching TRBD2. The sample consisted of PBMCs or a T cell subset sorted from them (not recorded which). CDR3: CASSPRLAGFYEQYF. The CDR3 DNA is TGTGCCAGCAGCCCCCGGCTAGCGGGATTTTACGAGCAGTACTTC.